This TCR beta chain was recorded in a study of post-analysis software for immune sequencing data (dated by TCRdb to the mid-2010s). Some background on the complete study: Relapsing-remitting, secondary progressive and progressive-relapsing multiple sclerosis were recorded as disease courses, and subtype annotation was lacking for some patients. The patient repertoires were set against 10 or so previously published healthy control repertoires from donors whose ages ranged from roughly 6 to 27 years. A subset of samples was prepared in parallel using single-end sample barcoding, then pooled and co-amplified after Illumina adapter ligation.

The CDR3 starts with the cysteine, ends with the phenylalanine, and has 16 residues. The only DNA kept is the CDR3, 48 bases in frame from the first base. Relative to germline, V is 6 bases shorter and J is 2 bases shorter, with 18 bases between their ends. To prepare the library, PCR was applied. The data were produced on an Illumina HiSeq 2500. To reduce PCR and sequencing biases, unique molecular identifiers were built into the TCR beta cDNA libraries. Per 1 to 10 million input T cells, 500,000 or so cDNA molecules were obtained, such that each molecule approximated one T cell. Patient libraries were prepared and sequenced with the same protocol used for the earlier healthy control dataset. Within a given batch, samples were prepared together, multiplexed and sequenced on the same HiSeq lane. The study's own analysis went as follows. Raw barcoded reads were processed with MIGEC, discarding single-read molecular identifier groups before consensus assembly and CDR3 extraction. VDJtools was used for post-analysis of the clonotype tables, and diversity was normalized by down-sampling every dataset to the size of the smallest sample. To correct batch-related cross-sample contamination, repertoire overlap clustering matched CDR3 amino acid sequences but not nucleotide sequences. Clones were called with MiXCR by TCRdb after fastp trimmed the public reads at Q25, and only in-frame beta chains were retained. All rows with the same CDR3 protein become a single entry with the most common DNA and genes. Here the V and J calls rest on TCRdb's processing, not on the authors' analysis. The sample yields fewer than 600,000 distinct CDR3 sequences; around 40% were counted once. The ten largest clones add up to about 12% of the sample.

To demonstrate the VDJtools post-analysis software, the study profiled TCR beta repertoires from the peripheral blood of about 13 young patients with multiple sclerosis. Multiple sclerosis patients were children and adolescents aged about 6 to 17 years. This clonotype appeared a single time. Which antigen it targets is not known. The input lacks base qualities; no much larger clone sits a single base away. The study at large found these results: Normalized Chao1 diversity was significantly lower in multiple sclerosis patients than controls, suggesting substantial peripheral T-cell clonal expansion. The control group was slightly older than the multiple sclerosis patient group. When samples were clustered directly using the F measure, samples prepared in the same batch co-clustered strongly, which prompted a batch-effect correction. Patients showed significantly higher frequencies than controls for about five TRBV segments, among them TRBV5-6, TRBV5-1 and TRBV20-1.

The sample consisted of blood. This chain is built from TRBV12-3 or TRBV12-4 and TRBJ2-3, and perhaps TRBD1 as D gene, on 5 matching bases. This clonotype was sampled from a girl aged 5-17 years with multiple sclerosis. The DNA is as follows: TGTGCCAGCAGACAGAAACCAGGGATAGCCACAGATACGCAGTATTTT. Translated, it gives CASRQKPGIATDTQYF.